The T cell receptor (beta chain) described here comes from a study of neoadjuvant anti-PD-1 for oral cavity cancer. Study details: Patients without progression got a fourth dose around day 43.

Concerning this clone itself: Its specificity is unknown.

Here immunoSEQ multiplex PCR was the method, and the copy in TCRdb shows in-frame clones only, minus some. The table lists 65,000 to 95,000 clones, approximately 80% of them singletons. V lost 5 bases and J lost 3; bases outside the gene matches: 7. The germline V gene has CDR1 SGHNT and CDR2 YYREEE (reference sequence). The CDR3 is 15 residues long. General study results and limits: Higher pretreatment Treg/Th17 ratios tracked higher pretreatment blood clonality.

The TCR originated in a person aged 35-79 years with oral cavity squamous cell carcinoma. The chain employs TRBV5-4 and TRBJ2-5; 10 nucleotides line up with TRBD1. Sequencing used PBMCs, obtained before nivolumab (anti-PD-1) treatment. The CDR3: CASSPPGTGEETQYF. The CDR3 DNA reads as TGTGCCAGCAGTCCCCCCGGGACAGGGGAAGAGACCCAGTACTTC.